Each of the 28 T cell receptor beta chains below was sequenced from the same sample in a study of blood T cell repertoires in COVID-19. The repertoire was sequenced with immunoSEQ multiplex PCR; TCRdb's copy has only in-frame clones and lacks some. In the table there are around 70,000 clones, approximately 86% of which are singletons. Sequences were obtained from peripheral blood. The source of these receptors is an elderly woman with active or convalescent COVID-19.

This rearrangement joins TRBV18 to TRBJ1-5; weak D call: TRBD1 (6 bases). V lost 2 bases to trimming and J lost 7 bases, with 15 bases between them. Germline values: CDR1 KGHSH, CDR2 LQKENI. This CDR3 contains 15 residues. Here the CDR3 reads CASSPNTGNGQPQHF. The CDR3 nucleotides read TGTGCCAGCTCACCAAACACAGGGAATGGACAGCCCCAGCATTTT.

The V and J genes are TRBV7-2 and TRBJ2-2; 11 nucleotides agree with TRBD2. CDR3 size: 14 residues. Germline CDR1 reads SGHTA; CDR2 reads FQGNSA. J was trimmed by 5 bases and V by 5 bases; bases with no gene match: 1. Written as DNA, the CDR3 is TGTGCCAGCAGCACTAGCGGGGGAACCGGGGAGCTGTTTTTT. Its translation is CASSTSGGTGELFF.

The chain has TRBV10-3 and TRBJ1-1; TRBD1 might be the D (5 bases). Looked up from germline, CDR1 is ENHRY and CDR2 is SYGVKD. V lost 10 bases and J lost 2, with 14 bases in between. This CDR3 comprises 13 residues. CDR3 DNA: TGTGCCACCTCAAGGCAGGGAAACACTGAAGCTTTCTTT. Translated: CATSRQGNTEAFF.

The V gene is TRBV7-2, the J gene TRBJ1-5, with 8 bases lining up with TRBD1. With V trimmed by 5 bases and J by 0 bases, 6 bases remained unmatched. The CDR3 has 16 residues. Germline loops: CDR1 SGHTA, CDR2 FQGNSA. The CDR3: CASSASGGVSNQPQHF. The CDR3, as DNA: TGTGCCAGCAGCGCGTCAGGGGGCGTTAGCAATCAGCCCCAGCATTTT. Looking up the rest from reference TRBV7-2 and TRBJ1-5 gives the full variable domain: GAGVSQSPSNKVTEKGKDVELRCDPISGHTALYWYRQSLGQGLEFLIYFQGNSAPDKSGLPSDRFSAERTGGSVSTLTIQRTQQEDSAVYLCASSASGGVSNQPQHFGDGTRLSIL.

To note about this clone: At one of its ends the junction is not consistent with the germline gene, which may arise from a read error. The chain's CDR3 is CASSHGAGVSNNEQFF. CDR3 DNA sequence: TGTGCCAGCAGCCATGGAGCGGGAGTCTCCAACAATGAGCAGTTCTTC. This chain links TRBV7-9 with TRBJ2-1; 8 bases fit TRBD2. CDR3 length: 16 residues. Germline CDR1 reads SEHNR; CDR2 reads FQNEAQ (reference sequence).

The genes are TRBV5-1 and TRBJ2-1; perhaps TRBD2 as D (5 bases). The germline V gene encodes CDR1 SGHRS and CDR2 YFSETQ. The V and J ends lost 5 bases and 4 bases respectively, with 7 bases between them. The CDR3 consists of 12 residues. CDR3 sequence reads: CASSPGYNEQFF. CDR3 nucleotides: TGCGCCAGCAGTCCGGGGTACAATGAGCAGTTCTTC.

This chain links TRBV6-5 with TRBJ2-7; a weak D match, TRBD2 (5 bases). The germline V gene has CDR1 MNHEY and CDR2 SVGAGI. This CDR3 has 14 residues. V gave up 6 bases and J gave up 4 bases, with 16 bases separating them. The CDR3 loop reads CASRTGGLGYEQYF. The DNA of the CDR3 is TGTGCCAGCAGAACCGGAGGCCTGGGGTACGAGCAGTACTTC.

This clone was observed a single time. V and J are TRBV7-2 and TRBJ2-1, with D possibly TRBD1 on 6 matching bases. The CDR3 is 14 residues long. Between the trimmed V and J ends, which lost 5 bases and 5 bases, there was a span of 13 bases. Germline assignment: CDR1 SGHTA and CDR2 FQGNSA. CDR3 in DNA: TGTGCCAGCAGCACGGGACAAACCAACAATGAGCAGTTCTTC. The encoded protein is CASSTGQTNNEQFF.

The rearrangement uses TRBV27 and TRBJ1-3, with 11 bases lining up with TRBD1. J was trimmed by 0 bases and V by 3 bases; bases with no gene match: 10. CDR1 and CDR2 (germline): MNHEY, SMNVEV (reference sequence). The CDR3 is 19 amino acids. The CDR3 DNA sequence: TGTGCCAGCAGTTTGTGGGACAGGGGGATCCCCATCTCTGGAAACACCATATATTTT. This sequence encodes CASSLWDRGIPISGNTIYF.

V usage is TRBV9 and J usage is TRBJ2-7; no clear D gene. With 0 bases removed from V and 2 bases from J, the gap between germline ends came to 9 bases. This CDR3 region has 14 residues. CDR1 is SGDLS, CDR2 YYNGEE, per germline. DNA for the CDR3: TGTGCCAGCAGCGTAGGTTCGAGTACCTACGAGCAGTACTTC. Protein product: CASSVGSSTYEQYF.

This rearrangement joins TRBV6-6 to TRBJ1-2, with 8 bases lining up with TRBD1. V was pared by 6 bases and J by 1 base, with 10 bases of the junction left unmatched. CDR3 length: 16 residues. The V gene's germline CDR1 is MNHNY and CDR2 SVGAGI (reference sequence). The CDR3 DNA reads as TGTGCCAGCAGCCCAACAGGGGGGCCCAGTAACTATGGCTACACCTTC. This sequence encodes CASSPTGGPSNYGYTF.

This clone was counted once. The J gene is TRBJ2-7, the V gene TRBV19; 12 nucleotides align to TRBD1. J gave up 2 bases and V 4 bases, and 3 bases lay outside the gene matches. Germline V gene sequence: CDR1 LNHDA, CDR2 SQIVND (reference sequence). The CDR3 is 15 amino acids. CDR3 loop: CASSSGTGGAYEQYF. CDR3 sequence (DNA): TGTGCCAGTAGTAGCGGGACAGGGGGCGCCTACGAGCAGTACTTC.

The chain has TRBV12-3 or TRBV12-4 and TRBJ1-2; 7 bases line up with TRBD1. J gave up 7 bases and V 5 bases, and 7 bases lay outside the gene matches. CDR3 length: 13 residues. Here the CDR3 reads CASSQDRFGGYTF. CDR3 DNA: TGTGCCAGCAGTCAGGACAGGTTCGGTGGCTACACCTTC.

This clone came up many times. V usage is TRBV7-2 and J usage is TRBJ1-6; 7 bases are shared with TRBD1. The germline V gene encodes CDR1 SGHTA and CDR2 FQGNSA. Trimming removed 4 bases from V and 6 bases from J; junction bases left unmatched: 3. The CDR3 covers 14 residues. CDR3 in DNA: TGTGCCAGCAGCTGGGACAGCGGTAATTCACCCCTCCACTTT. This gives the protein CASSWDSGNSPLHF.

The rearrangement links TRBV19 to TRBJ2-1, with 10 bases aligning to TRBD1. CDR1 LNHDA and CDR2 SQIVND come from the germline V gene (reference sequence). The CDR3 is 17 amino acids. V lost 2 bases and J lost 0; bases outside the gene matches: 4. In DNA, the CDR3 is TGTGCCAGTAGTATAAGGGACAGGGGTCACTCCTACAATGAGCAGTTCTTC. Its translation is CASSIRDRGHSYNEQFF.

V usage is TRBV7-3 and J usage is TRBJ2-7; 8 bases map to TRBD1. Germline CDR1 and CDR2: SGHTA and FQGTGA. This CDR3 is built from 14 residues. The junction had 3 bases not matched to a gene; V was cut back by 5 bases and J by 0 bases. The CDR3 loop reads CASSRTGSSYEQYF. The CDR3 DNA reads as TGTGCCAGCAGCCGGACAGGGAGCTCCTACGAGCAGTACTTC.

Here the CDR3 reads CASSYFGGAVSYEQYF. CDR3 bases: TGTGCCAGCAGTTACTTTGGAGGAGCGGTCTCCTACGAGCAGTACTTC. This rearrangement joins TRBV6-5 to TRBJ2-7; TRBD2 might be the D (5 bases). The ends were cut back, 1 base at V and 0 bases at J, with 13 bases in the middle. The CDR3 covers 16 residues. Looked up from germline, CDR1 is MNHEY and CDR2 is SVGAGI.

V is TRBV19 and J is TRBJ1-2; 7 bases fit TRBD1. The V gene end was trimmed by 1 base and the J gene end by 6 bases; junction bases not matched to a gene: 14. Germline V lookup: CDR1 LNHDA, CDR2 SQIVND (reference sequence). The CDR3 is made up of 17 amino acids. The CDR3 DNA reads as TGTGCCAGTAGTATAGGGATCCGGACAGGCAGGATTGATGGCTACACCTTC. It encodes CASSIGIRTGRIDGYTF. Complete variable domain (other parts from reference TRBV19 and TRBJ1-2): DGGITQSPKYLFRKEGQNVTLSCEQNLNHDAMYWYRQDPGQGLRLIYYSQIVNDFQKGDIAEGYSVSREKKESFPLTVTSAQKNPTAFYLCASSIGIRTGRIDGYTFGSGTRLTVV.

The CDR3 is CASSGTGPGNTIYF. Here the CDR3 DNA reads TGCGCCAGCAGCGGGACAGGGCCTGGAAACACCATATATTTT. The V and J genes are TRBV4-3 and TRBJ1-3; 9 nucleotides match TRBD1. V lost 5 bases to trimming and J lost 2 bases; unmatched junction nucleotides: 1. Germline V CDR1 and CDR2: LGHNA, YSLEER. CDR3 length: 14 residues.

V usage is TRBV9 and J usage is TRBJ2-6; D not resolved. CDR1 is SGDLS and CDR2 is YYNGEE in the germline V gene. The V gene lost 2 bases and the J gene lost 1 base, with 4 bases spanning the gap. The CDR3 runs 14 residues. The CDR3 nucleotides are TGTGCCAGCAGCGTGAGGTCTGGGGCCAACGTCCTGACTTTC. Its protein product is CASSVRSGANVLTF. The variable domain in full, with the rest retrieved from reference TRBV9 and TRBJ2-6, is DSGVTQTPKHLITATGQRVTLRCSPRSGDLSVYWYQQSLDQGLQFLIQYYNGEERAKGNILERFSAQQFPDLHSELNLSSLELGDSALYFCASSVRSGANVLTFGAGSRLTVL.

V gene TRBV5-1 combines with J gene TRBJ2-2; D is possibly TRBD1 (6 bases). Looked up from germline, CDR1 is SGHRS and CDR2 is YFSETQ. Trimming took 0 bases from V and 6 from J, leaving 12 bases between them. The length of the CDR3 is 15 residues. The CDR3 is CASSLVRGNPGELFF. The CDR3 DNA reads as TGCGCCAGCAGCTTGGTCAGGGGTAATCCCGGGGAGCTGTTTTTT.

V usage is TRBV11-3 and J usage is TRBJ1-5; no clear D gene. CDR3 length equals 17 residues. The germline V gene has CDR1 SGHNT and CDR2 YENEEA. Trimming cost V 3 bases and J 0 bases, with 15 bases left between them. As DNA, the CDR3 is TGTGCCAGCAGCTTCAGGACGGGATTATATAGCAATCAGCCCCAGCATTTT. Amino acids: CASSFRTGLYSNQPQHF.

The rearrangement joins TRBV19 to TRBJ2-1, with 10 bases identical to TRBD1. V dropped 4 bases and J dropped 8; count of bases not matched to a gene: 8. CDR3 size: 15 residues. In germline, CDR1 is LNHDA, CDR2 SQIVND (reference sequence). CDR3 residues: CASSTRTGGMDEQFF. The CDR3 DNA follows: TGTGCCAGTAGTACACGGACAGGGGGGATGGATGAGCAGTTCTTC.

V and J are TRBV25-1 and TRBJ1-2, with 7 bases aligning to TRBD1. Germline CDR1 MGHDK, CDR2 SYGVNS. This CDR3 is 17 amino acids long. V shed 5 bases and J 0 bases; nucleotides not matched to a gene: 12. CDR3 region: CASSSQIRDRANYGYTF. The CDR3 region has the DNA TGTGCCAGCAGTTCCCAAATCCGGGACAGAGCTAACTATGGCTACACCTTC.

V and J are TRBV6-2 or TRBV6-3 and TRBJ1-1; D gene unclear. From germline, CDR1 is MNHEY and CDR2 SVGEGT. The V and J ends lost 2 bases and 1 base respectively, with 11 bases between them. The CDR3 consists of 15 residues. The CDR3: CASSYRGEANTEAFF. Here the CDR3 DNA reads TGTGCCAGCAGTTACCGCGGGGAAGCGAACACTGAAGCTTTCTTT.

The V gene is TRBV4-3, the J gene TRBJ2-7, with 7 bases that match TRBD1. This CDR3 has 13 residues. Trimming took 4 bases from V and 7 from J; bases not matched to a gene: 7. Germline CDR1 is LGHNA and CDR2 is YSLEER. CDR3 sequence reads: CASSPDRAREQYF. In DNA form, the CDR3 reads TGCGCCAGCAGCCCTGACAGGGCGCGGGAGCAGTACTTC.

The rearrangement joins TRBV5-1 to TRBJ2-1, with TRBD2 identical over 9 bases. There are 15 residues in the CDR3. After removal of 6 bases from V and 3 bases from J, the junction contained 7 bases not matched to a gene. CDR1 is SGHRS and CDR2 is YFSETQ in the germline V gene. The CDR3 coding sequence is TGCGCCAGCACACCTGGACTAGCGTTCTACAATGAGCAGTTCTTC. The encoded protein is CASTPGLAFYNEQFF.

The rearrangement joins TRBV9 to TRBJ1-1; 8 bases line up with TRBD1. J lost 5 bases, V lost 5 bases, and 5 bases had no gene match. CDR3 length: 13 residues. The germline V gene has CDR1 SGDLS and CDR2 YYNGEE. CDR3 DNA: TGTGCCAGCAGTCAGGGGGCGCGGACTGAAGCTTTCTTT. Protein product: CASSQGARTEAFF.